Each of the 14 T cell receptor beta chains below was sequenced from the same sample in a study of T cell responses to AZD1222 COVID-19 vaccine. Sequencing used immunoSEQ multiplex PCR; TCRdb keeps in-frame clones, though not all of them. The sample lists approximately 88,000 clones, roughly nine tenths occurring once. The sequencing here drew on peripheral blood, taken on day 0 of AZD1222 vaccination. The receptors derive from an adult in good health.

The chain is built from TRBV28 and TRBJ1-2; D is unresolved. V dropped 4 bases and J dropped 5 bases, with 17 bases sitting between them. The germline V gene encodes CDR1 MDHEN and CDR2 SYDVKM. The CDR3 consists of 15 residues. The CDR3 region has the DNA TGTGCCAGCAGTTCCACAAGACACGGTGAATATGGCTACACCTTC. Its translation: CASSSTRHGEYGYTF.

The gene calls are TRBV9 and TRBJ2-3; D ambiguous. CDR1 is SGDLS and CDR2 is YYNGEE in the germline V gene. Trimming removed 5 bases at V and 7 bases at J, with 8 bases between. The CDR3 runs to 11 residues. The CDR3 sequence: CASRLQNTQYF. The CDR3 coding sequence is TGTGCCAGCAGACTACAAAATACGCAGTATTTT.

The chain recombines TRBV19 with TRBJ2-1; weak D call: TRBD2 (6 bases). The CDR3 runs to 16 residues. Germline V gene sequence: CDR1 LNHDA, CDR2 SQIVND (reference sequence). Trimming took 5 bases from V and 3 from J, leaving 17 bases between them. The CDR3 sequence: CASSLTGTGDYNEQFF. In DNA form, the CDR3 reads TGTGCCAGTAGTCTCACCGGGACGGGGGACTACAATGAGCAGTTCTTC.

For the CDR3, the DNA is TGTGCCAGCAGCCAAGTTGCAGGTTACACCGGGGAGCTGTTTTTT. It yields the protein CASSQVAGYTGELFF. The chain carries TRBV14 and TRBJ2-2, with D uncertain. This CDR3 region has 15 residues. V was pared by 1 base and J by 3 bases, with 9 bases between. Germline CDR1 is SGHDN and CDR2 is FVKESK.

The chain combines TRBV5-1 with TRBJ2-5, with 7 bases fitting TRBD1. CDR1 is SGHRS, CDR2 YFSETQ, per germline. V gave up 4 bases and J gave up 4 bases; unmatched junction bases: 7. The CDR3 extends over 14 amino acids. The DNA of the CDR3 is TGCGCCAGCAGCCAGGGACAGTTTTCAGAGACCCAGTACTTC. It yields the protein CASSQGQFSETQYF.

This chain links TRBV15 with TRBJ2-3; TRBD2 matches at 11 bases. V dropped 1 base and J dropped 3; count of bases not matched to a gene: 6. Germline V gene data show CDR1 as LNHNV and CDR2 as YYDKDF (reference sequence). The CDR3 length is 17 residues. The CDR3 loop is CATSRGKTSGKTDTQYF. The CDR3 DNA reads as TGTGCCACCAGCAGAGGCAAGACTAGCGGGAAGACAGATACGCAGTATTTT.

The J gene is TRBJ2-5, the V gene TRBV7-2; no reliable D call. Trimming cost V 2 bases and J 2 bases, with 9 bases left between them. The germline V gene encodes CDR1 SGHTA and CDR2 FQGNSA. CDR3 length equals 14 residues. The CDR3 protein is CASSLKWWQETQYF. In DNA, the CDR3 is TGTGCCAGCAGCTTAAAGTGGTGGCAAGAGACCCAGTACTTC. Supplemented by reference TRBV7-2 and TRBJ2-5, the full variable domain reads GAGVSQSPSNKVTEKGKDVELRCDPISGHTALYWYRQSLGQGLEFLIYFQGNSAPDKSGLPSDRFSAERTGGSVSTLTIQRTQQEDSAVYLCASSLKWWQETQYFGPGTRLLVL.

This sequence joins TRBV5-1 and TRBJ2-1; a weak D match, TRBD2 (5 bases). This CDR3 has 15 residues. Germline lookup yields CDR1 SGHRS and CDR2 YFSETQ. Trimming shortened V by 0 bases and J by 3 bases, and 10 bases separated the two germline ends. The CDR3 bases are TGCGCCAGCAGCTTGGACGGGCGGGTCTACAATGAGCAGTTCTTC. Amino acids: CASSLDGRVYNEQFF.

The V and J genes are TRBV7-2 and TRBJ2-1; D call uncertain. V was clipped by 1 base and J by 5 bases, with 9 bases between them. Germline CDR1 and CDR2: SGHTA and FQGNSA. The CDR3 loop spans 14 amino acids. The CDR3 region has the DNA TGTGCCAGCAGCTTAGGTAGGACCGACAATGAGCAGTTCTTC. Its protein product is CASSLGRTDNEQFF.

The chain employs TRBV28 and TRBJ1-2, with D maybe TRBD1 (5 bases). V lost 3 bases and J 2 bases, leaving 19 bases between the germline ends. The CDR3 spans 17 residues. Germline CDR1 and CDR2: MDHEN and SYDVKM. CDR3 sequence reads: CASSLGSVVGVNYGYTF. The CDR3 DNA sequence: TGTGCCAGCAGTTTGGGCAGCGTGGTGGGGGTGAACTATGGCTACACCTTC.

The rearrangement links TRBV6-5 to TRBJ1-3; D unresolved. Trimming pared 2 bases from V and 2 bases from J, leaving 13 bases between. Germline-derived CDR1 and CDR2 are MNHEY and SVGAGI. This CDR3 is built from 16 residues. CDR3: CASSYLPPRPGNTIYF. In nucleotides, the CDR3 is TGTGCCAGCAGTTACCTCCCCCCCAGGCCTGGAAACACCATATATTTT.

CDR3 protein: CASSPSGLAGAGEETQYF. The CDR3 DNA reads TGTGCCAGCAGTCCTTCGGGACTAGCGGGAGCCGGGGAAGAGACCCAGTACTTC. The J gene is TRBJ2-5, the V gene TRBV6-6; 14 bases map to TRBD2. V dropped 5 bases and J dropped 3; count of bases not matched to a gene: 11. The CDR3 length is 18 residues. The germline CDR1 and CDR2 sequences are MNHNY and SVGAGI (reference sequence).

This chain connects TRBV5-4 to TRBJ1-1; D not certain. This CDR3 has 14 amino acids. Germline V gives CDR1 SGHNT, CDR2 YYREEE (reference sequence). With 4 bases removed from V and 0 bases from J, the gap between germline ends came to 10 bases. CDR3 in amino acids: CASSVGVMNTEAFF. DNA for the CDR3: TGTGCCAGCAGCGTTGGAGTTATGAACACTGAAGCTTTCTTT.

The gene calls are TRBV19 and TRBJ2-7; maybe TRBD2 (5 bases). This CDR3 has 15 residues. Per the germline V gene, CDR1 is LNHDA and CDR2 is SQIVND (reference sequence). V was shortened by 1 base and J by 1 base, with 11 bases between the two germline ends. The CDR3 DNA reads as TGTGCCAGTAGTATAGGTCTAGCCCCATCCTACGAGCAGTACTTC. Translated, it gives CASSIGLAPSYEQYF.